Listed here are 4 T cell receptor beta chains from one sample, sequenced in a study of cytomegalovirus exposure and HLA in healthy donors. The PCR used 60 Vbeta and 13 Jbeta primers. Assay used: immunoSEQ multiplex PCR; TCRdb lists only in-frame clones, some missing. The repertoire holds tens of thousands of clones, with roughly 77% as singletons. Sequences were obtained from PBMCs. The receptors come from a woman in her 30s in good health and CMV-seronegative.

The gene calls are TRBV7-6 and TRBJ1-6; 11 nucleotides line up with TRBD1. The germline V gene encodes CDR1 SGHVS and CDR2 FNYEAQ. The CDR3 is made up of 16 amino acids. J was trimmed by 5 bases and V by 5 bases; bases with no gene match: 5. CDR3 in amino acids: CASSPGQGANNSPLHF. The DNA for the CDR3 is TGTGCCAGCAGCCCAGGACAGGGGGCAAATAATTCACCCCTCCACTTT.

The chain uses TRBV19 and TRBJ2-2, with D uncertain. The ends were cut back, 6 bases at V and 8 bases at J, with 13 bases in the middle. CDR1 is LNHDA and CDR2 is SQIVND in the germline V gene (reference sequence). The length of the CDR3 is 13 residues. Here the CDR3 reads CASRVERVGELFF. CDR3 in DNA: TGTGCCAGTAGGGTGGAGCGTGTTGGGGAGCTGTTTTTT.

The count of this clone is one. The CDR3 protein is CAQGQVNTEAFF. In nucleotides, the CDR3 is TGTGCCCAGGGACAGGTGAACACTGAAGCTTTCTTT. J is TRBJ1-1 and V is TRBV30, with 8 positions matching TRBD1. The CDR3 spans 12 residues. V was clipped by 8 bases and J by 0 bases; unmatched bases: 2. The germline gives CDR1 GTSNPN, CDR2 SVGIG (reference sequence).

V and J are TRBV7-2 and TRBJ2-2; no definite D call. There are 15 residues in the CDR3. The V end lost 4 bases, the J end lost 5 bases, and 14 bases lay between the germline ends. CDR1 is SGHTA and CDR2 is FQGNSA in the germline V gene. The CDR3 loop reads CASSSPDKVTGELFF. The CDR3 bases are TGTGCCAGCAGCTCCCCCGACAAAGTTACCGGGGAGCTGTTTTTT.